This is a list of T cell receptor beta chains from one sample in a study of blood T cells in healthy people across ages. TCRdb re-called the 5' RACE reads with MiXCR, one entry per CDR3 protein. Among over 550,000 distinct CDR3 sequences listed, about 30% were seen once. Sequenced input: blood. The receptor source for this set is a woman at least 80 years old in good health. The CDR3 runs from the conserved cysteine through the conserved F or W. D genes are given only for firm matches. The size of a clone is reported for some rows only, either as once, few or many, or as a class for expanded clones.

j_gene: TRBJ2-2; v_gene: TRBV7-6; d_gene: NA; abundance: NA; CDR3aa: CASSQEGHNTGELFF; CDR3nt: TGTGCCAGCAGCCAAGAGGGTCACAACACCGGGGAGCTGTTTTTT
j_gene: TRBJ2-5; v_gene: TRBV29-1; d_gene: TRBD2; abundance: NA; CDR3aa: CSVAGSEAQYF; CDR3nt: TGCAGCGTAGCGGGATCCGAGGCCCAGTACTTC
j_gene: TRBJ2-5; v_gene: TRBV6-6; d_gene: NA; abundance: many; CDR3aa: CASAQGDETQYF; CDR3nt: TGTGCCAGCGCCCAGGGAGATGAGACCCAGTACTTC
j_gene: TRBJ1-2; v_gene: TRBV20-1; d_gene: NA; abundance: many; CDR3aa: CSARDPRDPGGYTF; CDR3nt: TGCAGTGCTAGAGATCCCAGGGATCCCGGGGGCTACACCTTC
j_gene: TRBJ2-2; v_gene: TRBV9; d_gene: NA; abundance: NA; CDR3aa: CASSPVGAPNTGELFF; CDR3nt: TGTGCCAGCAGCCCAGTAGGGGCACCAAACACCGGGGAGCTGTTTTTT
j_gene: TRBJ1-2; v_gene: TRBV6-2/TRBV6-3; d_gene: NA; abundance: NA; CDR3aa: CASSYSGHLISNYGYTF; CDR3nt: TGTGCCAGCAGTTACTCGGGACACTTAATTTCGAACTATGGCTACACCTTC
j_gene: TRBJ2-7; v_gene: TRBV2; d_gene: TRBD1; abundance: many; CDR3aa: CASSGTGVYEQYF; CDR3nt: TGTGCCAGCAGTGGGACAGGAGTTTACGAGCAGTACTTC
j_gene: TRBJ1-4; v_gene: TRBV7-2; d_gene: NA; abundance: many; CDR3aa: CASSITGIREKLFF; CDR3nt: TGTGCCAGCAGCATAACAGGGATTCGTGAAAAACTGTTTTTT
j_gene: TRBJ2-3; v_gene: TRBV15; d_gene: NA; abundance: many; CDR3aa: CATSRLLDSTDTQYF; CDR3nt: TGTGCCACCAGCAGACTTCTGGACAGCACAGATACGCAGTATTTT
j_gene: TRBJ2-1; v_gene: TRBV6-5; d_gene: NA; abundance: many; CDR3aa: CASSYVSRGEQFF; CDR3nt: TGTGCCAGCAGTTATGTAAGCAGGGGTGAGCAGTTCTTC
j_gene: TRBJ1-6; v_gene: TRBV20-1; d_gene: NA; abundance: NA; CDR3aa: CSATGNNSPLHF; CDR3nt: TGCAGTGCTACGGGGAACAATTCACCCCTCCACTTT
j_gene: TRBJ2-3; v_gene: TRBV29-1; d_gene: TRBD1; abundance: NA; CDR3aa: CSVEDLDRGTDTQYF; CDR3nt: TGCAGCGTTGAAGATCTTGACAGGGGCACAGATACGCAGTATTTT
j_gene: TRBJ2-1; v_gene: TRBV11-2; d_gene: TRBD2; abundance: few; CDR3aa: CASSLELAGGHGEQFF; CDR3nt: TGTGCCAGCAGCTTAGAACTAGCGGGGGGCCACGGTGAGCAGTTCTTC
j_gene: TRBJ1-3; v_gene: TRBV6-1; d_gene: NA; abundance: NA; CDR3aa: CASRDPGPTYSGNTIYF; CDR3nt: TGTGCCAGCAGGGATCCGGGACCGACGTACTCTGGAAACACCATATATTTT
j_gene: TRBJ1-6; v_gene: TRBV30; d_gene: NA; abundance: NA; CDR3aa: CAWTPRGEPLHF; CDR3nt: TGTGCCTGGACCCCTAGGGGCGAACCCCTCCACTTT
j_gene: TRBJ2-5; v_gene: TRBV3-1; d_gene: NA; abundance: NA; CDR3aa: CASSHLGGETQYF; CDR3nt: TGTGCCAGCAGCCACCTGGGTGGAGAGACCCAGTACTTC
j_gene: TRBJ1-6; v_gene: TRBV6-6; d_gene: TRBD1; abundance: NA; CDR3aa: CASSRDRDNSSLHF; CDR3nt: TGTGCCAGCAGCCGGGACAGGGACAATTCATCCCTCCACTTT
j_gene: TRBJ2-7; v_gene: TRBV4-2; d_gene: NA; abundance: NA; CDR3aa: CASSTAPSGGHRIYEQYF; CDR3nt: TGTGCCAGCAGCACCGCCCCTTCGGGGGGACACAGAATCTACGAGCAGTACTTC
j_gene: TRBJ2-3; v_gene: TRBV7-2; d_gene: TRBD2; abundance: few; CDR3aa: CASSLTSGRVNTQYF; CDR3nt: TGTGCCAGCAGCTTGACTAGCGGGAGGGTAAATACGCAGTATTTT
j_gene: TRBJ2-1; v_gene: TRBV5-3; d_gene: NA; abundance: once; CDR3aa: CARQLEVCGGADKRSSCNEQFF; CDR3nt: TGTGCCAGACAGCTTGAGGTGTGTGGCGGTGCAGATAAAAGAAGCTCCTGCAATGAGCAGTTCTTC
j_gene: TRBJ1-1; v_gene: TRBV28; d_gene: NA; abundance: NA; CDR3aa: CASWGVPPTEAFF; CDR3nt: TGTGCCAGCTGGGGGGTACCCCCAACTGAAGCTTTCTTT
j_gene: TRBJ2-1; v_gene: TRBV5-1; d_gene: TRBD1; abundance: many; CDR3aa: CASSGTGLSVYNEQFF; CDR3nt: TGCGCCAGCAGCGGGACAGGTTTGTCGGTCTACAATGAGCAGTTCTTC
j_gene: TRBJ1-2; v_gene: TRBV29-1; d_gene: TRBD1; abundance: many; CDR3aa: CSVAGQEDYGYTF; CDR3nt: TGCAGCGTCGCGGGACAGGAGGACTATGGCTACACCTTC
j_gene: TRBJ1-1; v_gene: TRBV5-1; d_gene: NA; abundance: NA; CDR3aa: CASSLVSRADTEAFF; CDR3nt: TGCGCCAGCAGCTTGGTATCCAGGGCTGACACTGAAGCTTTCTTT
j_gene: TRBJ1-1; v_gene: TRBV7-9; d_gene: TRBD1; abundance: many; CDR3aa: CASSSEGASRAFF; CDR3nt: TGTGCCAGCAGCTCGGAGGGGGCGTCAAGGGCTTTCTTT
j_gene: TRBJ2-1; v_gene: TRBV19; d_gene: NA; abundance: once; CDR3aa: CASSVDRGWGVGNEQFF; CDR3nt: TGTGCCAGTAGTGTCGACCGGGGGTGGGGGGTTGGAAATGAGCAGTTCTTC
j_gene: TRBJ2-1; v_gene: TRBV27; d_gene: TRBD2; abundance: NA; CDR3aa: CASSPRPGLVYNKQFF; CDR3nt: TGTGCCAGCAGTCCTAGACCGGGACTAGTCTACAATAAGCAGTTCTTC
j_gene: TRBJ2-1; v_gene: TRBV5-6; d_gene: NA; abundance: many; CDR3aa: CASSSGHREQFF; CDR3nt: TGTGCCAGCAGCTCGGGGCACCGTGAGCAGTTCTTC
j_gene: TRBJ2-3; v_gene: TRBV30; d_gene: NA; abundance: few; CDR3aa: CAWTVADTQYF; CDR3nt: TGTGCCTGGACAGTCGCGGATACGCAGTATTTT
j_gene: TRBJ1-5; v_gene: TRBV6-5; d_gene: NA; abundance: few; CDR3aa: CASSRGADQPKHF; CDR3nt: TGTGCCAGCAGCCGAGGGGCGGATCAGCCCAAGCATTTT
j_gene: TRBJ2-1; v_gene: TRBV18; d_gene: TRBD1; abundance: NA; CDR3aa: CASSPPGQAYGEQFF; CDR3nt: TGTGCCAGCTCACCGCCGGGACAGGCTTACGGTGAGCAGTTCTTC
j_gene: TRBJ2-5; v_gene: TRBV5-1; d_gene: TRBD2; abundance: NA; CDR3aa: CASSLDGTSTETQYF; CDR3nt: TGCGCCAGCAGCTTGGACGGGACTAGTACCGAGACCCAGTACTTC
j_gene: TRBJ2-5; v_gene: TRBV12-3/TRBV12-4; d_gene: NA; abundance: many; CDR3aa: CASSLGVVGTQYF; CDR3nt: TGTGCCAGCAGTTTGGGGGTAGTAGGGACCCAGTACTTC
j_gene: TRBJ2-5; v_gene: TRBV30; d_gene: TRBD2; abundance: NA; CDR3aa: CAWSGGTIEETQYF; CDR3nt: TGTGCCTGGAGTGGTGGGACTATCGAAGAGACCCAGTACTTC
j_gene: TRBJ1-1; v_gene: TRBV5-1; d_gene: TRBD1; abundance: NA; CDR3aa: CASSPGQGPEAFF; CDR3nt: TGCGCCAGCAGCCCCGGACAGGGCCCTGAAGCTTTCTTT
j_gene: TRBJ1-1; v_gene: TRBV20-1; d_gene: NA; abundance: NA; CDR3aa: CSTTKGGPMNTEAFF; CDR3nt: TGCAGTACTACGAAAGGGGGTCCCATGAACACTGAAGCTTTCTTT
j_gene: TRBJ2-3; v_gene: TRBV6-2/TRBV6-3; d_gene: NA; abundance: many; CDR3aa: CASSYRDSVPDTQYF; CDR3nt: TGTGCCAGCAGTTACCGGGACTCTGTGCCCGATACGCAGTATTTT
j_gene: TRBJ1-1; v_gene: TRBV5-1; d_gene: NA; abundance: NA; CDR3aa: CASSLKAMNTEAFF; CDR3nt: TGCGCCAGCAGCCTAAAGGCGATGAACACTGAAGCTTTCTTT